This T cell receptor (beta chain) emerged from a study of chemoradiotherapy in HPV16-positive cancers (dated by TCRdb to the early 2020s). For the study in its entirety: Functional T-cell assays on cells from two HPV16-positive patients defined candidate HPV-specific T-cell clones and common TCR motifs. Next, the candidate HPV-specific TCRs and motifs were followed in TCR repertoires from 80 to 90 patients with HPV-related cancers. Whether T-cell immunity against the HPV oncoproteins E6 and E7 changes during chemoradiotherapy and whether survival is affected by this immunity were examined in the study. General findings and caveats noted by the study authors: Improved recurrence-free survival in HPV16-positive patients was associated with expansion of HPV-responsive T cells during chemoradiotherapy. The functional definition of HPV-specific T cells was derived from only two HPV16-positive patients, and the survival association was reported for HPV16-positive patients. Expansion of candidate HPV-specific clones and E7-related TCR motifs was observed in the tumor microenvironment during treatment, whereas no such expansion was observed for non-HPV-specific T cells.

Repertoires were sampled multiple times during chemoradiotherapy, which allowed clonal expansion in the tumor microenvironment to be followed. For this clone: No antigen is known for it. Base-call qualities are not available, and no considerably larger clone is one nucleotide away.

Library preparation used the immunoSEQ multiplex PCR assay. The table was pulled from immuneACCESS by TCRdb, which kept in-frame rearrangements only. Such tables lose some clones; where checked, under half of the loss comes from unresolved V genes, and the rest has no known cause. This sample comprises about 15,000 clones, over 70% of them detected only once. The leading ten clones occupy around 9.6% of the sample. From cysteine to phenylalanine, the CDR3 is 14 amino acids long. Only the CDR3 DNA stays, 42 bases, in frame from base 1. For CDR1 and CDR2, the germline V gene (reference sequence) lists MNHEY and SMNVEV. V and J are trimmed by 3 bases and 4 bases, and the gene matches miss 5 bases of the junction.

The sequence derives from a human donor with HPV-associated anogenital cancer. Recombination connected TRBV27 to TRBJ2-7, and 8 junction bases match TRBD1. The biological material was taken from a patient who underwent chemoradiotherapy. The CDR3 has the sequence CASSFTGGLYEQYF. Read as DNA, the sequence is TGTGCCAGCAGTTTCACAGGGGGTTTGTACGAGCAGTACTTC.